The rows below give T cell receptor beta chains drawn from one sample of a study of T cells in Graves' hyperthyroidism and ophthalmopathy. TCRdb recomputed calls from the multiplex PCR reads with MiXCR, one row per CDR3 protein. Of roughly 570,000 distinct CDR3 sequences in the sample, around 14% are singletons; the top ten hold roughly 7.3%. Sequenced input: blood. The receptors were gathered from a woman aged 25-40 years with Graves' hyperthyroidism. Both conserved end residues are part of each CDR3. The order of the fields is V gene, clone size, J gene, CDR3 protein. Clone size is shown for a subset of rows, as once, few, many or a class of expanded clone.

v_call: TRBV7-2; clone_size: many; j_call: TRBJ2-1; cdr3_aa: CASSLAQLEQFF
v_call: TRBV5-1; clone_size: NA; j_call: TRBJ2-7; cdr3_aa: CASSLVREKEGEQYF
v_call: TRBV11-3; clone_size: many; j_call: TRBJ2-2; cdr3_aa: CASSFSANTGELFF
v_call: TRBV20-1; clone_size: NA; j_call: TRBJ2-5; cdr3_aa: CGLQAGGDATQYF
v_call: TRBV7-8; clone_size: many; j_call: TRBJ1-2; cdr3_aa: CASSLPPGHTYGYTF
v_call: TRBV10-3; clone_size: many; j_call: TRBJ2-7; cdr3_aa: CAISDSGSYEQYF
v_call: TRBV19; clone_size: few; j_call: TRBJ2-7; cdr3_aa: CASTPGWGTSSYEQYF
v_call: TRBV6-6; clone_size: many; j_call: TRBJ2-1; cdr3_aa: CASSYGGGGTSGSNEQFF
v_call: TRBV10-3; clone_size: many; j_call: TRBJ2-7; cdr3_aa: CATGPGETGYEQYF
v_call: TRBV18; clone_size: many; j_call: TRBJ1-1; cdr3_aa: CATGQGAAFF
v_call: TRBV4-2; clone_size: NA; j_call: TRBJ1-1; cdr3_aa: CASSQAHRRAEAFF
v_call: TRBV18; clone_size: many; j_call: TRBJ2-5; cdr3_aa: CASSPRDRAETQYF
v_call: TRBV28; clone_size: many; j_call: TRBJ1-2; cdr3_aa: CASSAPWTGFAGYGYTF
v_call: TRBV2; clone_size: NA; j_call: TRBJ1-2; cdr3_aa: CASSDMGRGDGYTF
v_call: TRBV7-6; clone_size: many; j_call: TRBJ2-1; cdr3_aa: CASSLTGTSGSNEQFF
v_call: TRBV27; clone_size: many; j_call: TRBJ2-3; cdr3_aa: CASSLDAVSVRTDTQYF
v_call: TRBV6-1; clone_size: NA; j_call: TRBJ1-2; cdr3_aa: CASTQMRGTHYGYTF
v_call: TRBV9; clone_size: NA; j_call: TRBJ2-7; cdr3_aa: CASSTTGSPGEQYF
v_call: TRBV29-1; clone_size: many; j_call: TRBJ1-4; cdr3_aa: CSVTGTGRDEKLFF
v_call: TRBV20-1; clone_size: NA; j_call: TRBJ2-7; cdr3_aa: CSARVPGPYEQYF
v_call: TRBV6-2/TRBV6-3; clone_size: NA; j_call: TRBJ2-2; cdr3_aa: CASSTDRGTGGLFF
v_call: TRBV11-2; clone_size: many; j_call: TRBJ2-1; cdr3_aa: CASSLDWGGGYNEQFF